The 28 T cell receptor beta chains below were found in one sample sequenced in a study of persistence of HIV-infected CD4 T cells. These receptors' antigens are unknown. The stimulus was lysate of CMV-infected fibroblasts, approximately 9.6 ug/mL. Sorted nonresponding memory CD4+ T cells were CD40L-negative, CD69-negative, CD45RO-high. This was the immunoSEQ version 4 assay in survey mode. Here immunoSEQ multiplex PCR was the method, and the copy in TCRdb shows in-frame clones only, minus some. There are approximately 31,000 clones in the sample; about 81% occur only once, and roughly 6.7% lies in the top ten. The specimen comprised CD4+ T cells sorted from PBMCs after approximately 19-hour stimulation, sampled from a patient who received antiretroviral therapy. These TCRs come from an adult woman with HIV who was CMV-seropositive.

The chain combines TRBV7-9 with TRBJ2-7; the D call may be TRBD1 or TRBD2 (5 bases each). The germline V gene encodes CDR1 SEHNR and CDR2 FQNEAQ (reference sequence). V lost 4 bases, J lost 0 bases, and 13 bases lay in between. The CDR3 has 15 residues. The CDR3 is CASSSHRDPSYEQYF. For the CDR3, the DNA is TGTGCCAGCAGCTCCCACCGGGACCCCTCCTACGAGCAGTACTTC.

This clone was detected only once. An end of the junction differs from the germline gene, which may be a read error. The J gene is TRBJ2-1, the V gene TRBV20-1, with D hard to call. CDR3 length: 11 residues. The V gene's germline CDR1 is DFQATT and CDR2 SNEGSKA (reference sequence). The CDR3 reads CSGRKSVEQFF. The CDR3 nucleotides are TGCAGTGGTAGAAAGTCGGTTGAGCAGTTCTTC.

This clone was picked up one time. The CDR3 bases are TGTGCCAGCAGCTTAGCGTCCGGACGGCAGTACTACGAGCAGTACTTC. Protein sequence: CASSLASGRQYYEQYF. The J gene is TRBJ2-7, the V gene TRBV7-2; D not resolved. V was cut by 0 bases and J by 3 bases, with 15 bases left in between. The germline V gene has CDR1 SGHTA and CDR2 FQGNSA. CDR3 length equals 16 residues.

V is TRBV4-1 and J is TRBJ1-6; 10 nucleotides align to TRBD1. The CDR3 has 16 residues. Germline CDR1 reads MGHRA; CDR2 reads YSYEKL. V shed 0 bases, J shed 6 bases, and the junction held 2 bases outside the gene matches. This chain's CDR3 is CASSQEWDRGNSPLHF. In DNA, the CDR3 is TGCGCCAGCAGCCAAGAGTGGGACAGGGGTAATTCACCCCTCCACTTT.

This chain links TRBV7-2 with TRBJ2-7; 7 nucleotides line up with TRBD2. The length of the CDR3 is 15 residues. The V gene's germline CDR1 is SGHTA and CDR2 FQGNSA. V lost 3 bases, J lost 3 bases, and 8 bases stayed unmatched. This chain's CDR3 is CASSLGGGSLYEQYF. For the CDR3, the DNA is TGTGCCAGCAGCTTGGGCGGGGGATCCCTCTACGAGCAGTACTTC.

The table lists this clone with a few counts. This chain uses TRBV19 with TRBJ1-5; D possibly corresponds to TRBD1 (5 bases). Germline V CDR1 and CDR2: LNHDA, SQIVND (reference sequence). V was trimmed by 7 bases and J by 2 bases, leaving 18 bases between them. The CDR3 sequence is 16 residues long. The CDR3 region is CASTLRRGVGNQPQHF. CDR3 nucleotides: TGTGCCAGTACCCTCCGACGGGGGGTCGGCAATCAGCCCCAGCATTTT. Looking up the rest from reference TRBV19 and TRBJ1-5 gives the full variable domain: DGGITQSPKYLFRKEGQNVTLSCEQNLNHDAMYWYRQDPGQGLRLIYYSQIVNDFQKGDIAEGYSVSREKKESFPLTVTSAQKNPTAFYLCASTLRRGVGNQPQHFGDGTRLSIL.

The V and J genes are TRBV6-2 or TRBV6-3 and TRBJ1-2; no clear D. This CDR3 spans 13 amino acids. Germline CDR1 MNHEY, CDR2 SVGEGT. V lost 3 bases to trimming and J lost 5 bases, with 10 bases between them. DNA of the CDR3: TGTGCCAGCAGTTATCTAGAGGGATATGGCTACACCTTC. The encoded protein is CASSYLEGYGYTF.

The V gene is TRBV16, the J gene TRBJ1-5; no reliable D call. Trimming removed 4 bases at V and 2 bases at J, with 12 bases between. Looked up from germline, CDR1 is KGHSY and CDR2 is FQNENV. The length of the CDR3 is 15 residues. CDR3 sequence reads: CASSPTRIGNQPQHF. The DNA for the CDR3 is TGTGCCAGCAGCCCTACCAGGATAGGCAATCAGCCCCAGCATTTT.

The chain has TRBV6-5 and TRBJ1-1; weak D call: TRBD1 (5 bases). Germline V CDR1 and CDR2: MNHEY, SVGAGI. The V end was cut by 2 bases, the J end by 5 bases, with 12 bases between. The CDR3 runs 14 residues. CDR3 in DNA: TGTGCCAGCAGTTACGGGCAGGGCGGGACTGAAGCTTTCTTT. Translation gives CASSYGQGGTEAFF.

The V gene is TRBV7-9, the J gene TRBJ1-6; D possibly corresponds to TRBD1 (6 bases). Per germline, CDR1 SEHNR and CDR2 FQNEAQ (reference sequence). V lost 5 bases, J lost 0 bases, and 8 bases lay in between. The CDR3 is made up of 15 amino acids. CDR3 sequence: CASSPDSSYNSPLHF. CDR3 nucleotides: TGTGCCAGCAGCCCGGACAGCTCCTATAATTCACCCCTCCACTTT.

The chain combines TRBV6-2 or TRBV6-3 with TRBJ1-2, with TRBD1 as a possible D gene (6 bases). This CDR3 spans 15 amino acids. Trimming left V 6 bases short and J 4 bases short, with 18 bases between. Germline assignment: CDR1 MNHEY and CDR2 SVGEGT. The DNA of the CDR3 is TGTGCCAGCAGCCTCCTCAGGGGCAGCCGCTATGGCTACACCTTC. Translating it yields CASSLLRGSRYGYTF.

Worth noting for this clone: Without the conserved terminal phenylalanine or tryptophan, this CDR3 likely stems from a read error. It is unclear where the CDR3 begins or ends on the DNA, so no DNA is shown, and the CDR3 is as TCRdb lists it. The chain employs TRBV6-4 and TRBJ1-2. CDR1 and CDR2 from the germline V gene are MRHNA and SNTAGT. The CDR3 is 10 residues long, ends included. The CDR3 spells CASSDSRGRY.

This chain uses TRBV6-2 or TRBV6-3 with TRBJ1-1; D perhaps matches TRBD1 (6 bases). The CDR3 spans 13 residues. Germline V gives CDR1 MNHEY, CDR2 SVGEGT. The V gene lost 5 bases and the J gene lost 7 bases, with 14 bases spanning the gap. The CDR3 protein is CASSTGKVIEAFF. The CDR3 nucleotides read TGTGCCAGCAGTACAGGGAAAGTGATTGAAGCTTTCTTT.

The chain links TRBV29-1 to TRBJ1-3; the D gene is possibly TRBD1 (6 bases). The CDR3 totals 12 residues. The germline V gene encodes CDR1 SQVTM and CDR2 ANQGSEA. The V and J ends lost 7 bases and 4 bases respectively, with 11 bases between them. The CDR3 nucleotides are TGCAGCGCATCAGGGGCCGGAAACACCATATATTTT. This gives the protein CSASGAGNTIYF.

J is TRBJ1-1 and V is TRBV5-1, with D tentatively TRBD1 (6 bases). The germline gives CDR1 SGHRS, CDR2 YFSETQ. The CDR3 runs to 14 residues. V was trimmed by 3 bases and J by 2 bases, leaving 11 bases between them. This chain's CDR3 is CASSSTGGNTEAFF. The CDR3 coding sequence is TGCGCCAGCAGCTCCACCGGGGGCAACACTGAAGCTTTCTTT. The full variable domain, completed using reference TRBV5-1 and TRBJ1-1, is KAGVTQTPRYLIKTRGQQVTLSCSPISGHRSVSWYQQTPGQGLQFLFEYFSETQRNKGNFPGRFSGRQFSNSRSEMNVSTLELGDSALYLCASSSTGGNTEAFFGQGTRLTVV.

The chain's CDR3 is CASSPGGVSTDTQYF. In DNA form, the CDR3 reads TGTGCCAGCAGCCCCGGAGGGGTGAGCACAGATACGCAGTATTTT. This chain links TRBV11-3 with TRBJ2-3; possible D gene TRBD2, 6 bases. V was shortened by 5 bases and J by 0 bases, with 12 bases between the two germline ends. CDR1 is SGHNT and CDR2 is YENEEA in the germline V gene. CDR3 size: 15 residues. Drawing the rest from reference TRBV11-3 and TRBJ2-3, the complete variable domain is EAGVVQSPRYKIIEKKQPVAFWCNPISGHNTLYWYLQNLGQGPELLIRYENEEAVDDSQLPKDRFSAERLKGVDSTLKIQPAELGDSAVYLCASSPGGVSTDTQYFGPGTRLTVL.

The J gene is TRBJ1-6, the V gene TRBV7-3; D might be TRBD1 (5 bases). CDR1 and CDR2 (germline): SGHTA, FQGTGA. Between the trimmed V and J ends, which lost 2 bases and 8 bases, there was a span of 10 bases. The CDR3 has 14 residues. This CDR3 reads CASSLQGLDSPLHF. CDR3 nucleotide sequence: TGTGCCAGCAGCTTACAGGGTCTCGATTCACCCCTCCACTTT.

The chain uses TRBV3-1 (or the pseudogene TRBV3-2) and TRBJ2-3; the D gene is possibly TRBD1 (6 bases). The V gene's germline CDR1 is LGHDT and CDR2 YNNKEL (reference sequence). V was cut by 2 bases and J by 4 bases, with 10 bases left in between. This CDR3 has 14 amino acids. CDR3 in DNA: TGTGCCAGCAGCCAATCCGAGGGGGCAGATACGCAGTATTTT. It translates to CASSQSEGADTQYF.

The CDR3 spells CAISEAGNANYGYTF. DNA of the CDR3: TGTGCCATCAGTGAGGCGGGGAATGCTAACTATGGCTACACCTTC. The rearrangement links TRBV10-3 to TRBJ1-2; no clear D. V dropped 2 bases and J dropped 0 bases, with 10 bases sitting between them. Per the germline V gene, CDR1 is ENHRY and CDR2 is SYGVKD. The CDR3 has 15 residues.

The V and J genes are TRBV7-9 and TRBJ2-7; TRBD1 matches 8 bases. CDR1 and CDR2 from the germline V gene are SEHNR and FQNEAQ (reference sequence). V dropped 5 bases and J dropped 8; count of bases not matched to a gene: 8. The CDR3 sequence is 13 residues long. CDR3 in DNA: TGTGCCAGCAGCCCAGGACAGGGAGAGAAGCAGTACTTC. Encoded protein: CASSPGQGEKQYF.

Turning to this clone: A much larger clonotype is one base distant, so this may be a read error. The rearrangement uses TRBV5-1 and TRBJ1-4; D is uncertain. Trimming removed 1 base at V and 8 bases at J, with 18 bases between. CDR3 length: 16 residues. Germline CDR1 SGHRS, CDR2 YFSETQ. DNA for the CDR3: TGCGCCAGCAGCTTGTTCGCAGGCGTCTCAGGCGAAAAACTGTTTTTT. This codes for CASSLFAGVSGEKLFF.

This clone is a singleton in its sample. The chain has TRBV11-1 and TRBJ2-1; TRBD2 is a possible D gene (5 bases). CDR3 length: 16 residues. Germline values: CDR1 SGHAT, CDR2 FQDESV (reference sequence). V dropped 2 bases and J dropped 4 bases, with 15 bases sitting between them. The CDR3 nucleotides are TGTGCCAGCAGCTTAATGTCAAGCGGAATTTACAATGAGCAGTTCTTC. Translated, it gives CASSLMSSGIYNEQFF.

V and J are TRBV20-1 and TRBJ1-4; no reliable D call. The germline V gene encodes CDR1 DFQATT and CDR2 SNEGSKA (reference sequence). The CDR3 consists of 11 residues. Trimming left V 5 bases short and J 7 bases short, with 8 bases between. The CDR3 coding sequence is TGCAGTGCTCGGATCGTTGAAAAACTGTTTTTT. It translates to CSARIVEKLFF.

The genes are TRBV3-1 (or the pseudogene TRBV3-2) and TRBJ2-2, with D hard to call. There are 13 residues in the CDR3. Germline CDR1 and CDR2: LGHDT and YNNKEL (reference sequence). The V end was cut by 5 bases, the J end by 8 bases, with 12 bases between. This CDR3 is CASSSPPEGELFF. The CDR3 DNA is TGTGCCAGCAGCTCGCCCCCGGAGGGGGAGCTGTTTTTT.

The chain uses TRBV4-2 and TRBJ2-1; the D is unclear. Germline-derived CDR1 and CDR2 are LGHNA and YNFKEQ. Deletions cut 1 base from V and 1 base from J, with 8 bases between. There are 15 residues in the CDR3. In DNA form, the CDR3 reads TGTGCCAGCAGCCAAGGAACAGTATCCTACAATGAGCAGTTCTTC. This codes for CASSQGTVSYNEQFF.

This chain links TRBV5-1 with TRBJ2-5; TRBD2 agrees at 9 bases. This CDR3 is 15 amino acids long. The J segment lost 1 base and the V segment lost 4 bases, leaving 5 bases of the junction unmatched. Germline CDR1 SGHRS, CDR2 YFSETQ. This CDR3 reads CASSMTSGAQETQYF. CDR3 nucleotides: TGCGCCAGCAGCATGACTAGCGGAGCCCAAGAGACCCAGTACTTC.

Of note for this clone: The sample has other DNA sequences that encode this CDR3 too. The rearrangement uses TRBV9 and TRBJ1-1; maybe TRBD1 (6 bases). Trimming pared 2 bases from V and 3 bases from J, leaving 8 bases between. Germline lookup yields CDR1 SGDLS and CDR2 YYNGEE. The CDR3 covers 13 residues. The DNA of the CDR3 is TGTGCCAGCAGCGTGGGGGGCTACACTGAAGCTTTCTTT. It translates to CASSVGGYTEAFF. The whole variable domain, remainder taken from reference TRBV9 and TRBJ1-1, is DSGVTQTPKHLITATGQRVTLRCSPRSGDLSVYWYQQSLDQGLQFLIQYYNGEERAKGNILERFSAQQFPDLHSELNLSSLELGDSALYFCASSVGGYTEAFFGQGTRLTVV.

The V and J genes are TRBV7-8 and TRBJ1-2, with 9 bases that match TRBD1. Trimming cost V 4 bases and J 2 bases; bases outside gene matches: 5. This CDR3 contains 15 residues. CDR1 is SGHVS and CDR2 is FQNEAQ in the germline V gene. The CDR3 DNA is TGTGCCAGCAGCTACCTCGGGACAGGGAACTATGGCTACACCTTC. This gives the protein CASSYLGTGNYGYTF.